One sample yielded the 28 T cell receptor beta chains listed below, sequenced in a study of cytomegalovirus exposure and HLA in healthy donors. The PCR ran on 60 Vbeta and 13 Jbeta primers. The table came from immunoSEQ multiplex PCR; TCRdb's copy has only in-frame clones and leaves some out. This table has roughly 120,000 clones, 60% to 75% appearing once. The sample was PBMCs. These receptors were collected from a woman aged 45-59 years in good health and CMV-seropositive.

This chain uses TRBV9 with TRBJ2-2, with a tentative D call TRBD2 (7 bases). Germline-derived CDR1 and CDR2 are SGDLS and YYNGEE. This CDR3 is built from 15 residues. The V and J ends lost 3 bases and 6 bases respectively, with 15 bases between them. CDR3 nucleotide sequence: TGTGCCAGCAGCGCTAGGGGGGGCCTCTCCGGGGAGCTGTTTTTT. Translation: CASSARGGLSGELFF. Full variable domain (missing parts from reference TRBV9 and TRBJ2-2): DSGVTQTPKHLITATGQRVTLRCSPRSGDLSVYWYQQSLDQGLQFLIQYYNGEERAKGNILERFSAQQFPDLHSELNLSSLELGDSALYFCASSARGGLSGELFFGEGSRLTVL.

This rearrangement joins TRBV5-6 to TRBJ1-4; tentatively, D is TRBD1 (6 bases). The CDR3 is 14 residues long. V was cut by 6 bases and J by 2 bases, with 11 bases left in between. Germline loops: CDR1 SGHDT, CDR2 YYEEEE. CDR3 bases: TGTGCCAGCAAGTCAGGGGCGACTAATGAAAAACTGTTTTTT. This gives the protein CASKSGATNEKLFF. The whole variable domain, remainder taken from reference TRBV5-6 and TRBJ1-4, is DAGVTQSPTHLIKTRGQQVTLRCSPKSGHDTVSWYQQALGQGPQFIFQYYEEEERQRGNFPDRFSGHQFPNYSSELNVNALLLGDSALYLCASKSGATNEKLFFGSGTQLSVL.

The CDR3 bases are TGTGCCAGCAGTGGGTTACAGGGCGACGGCTACACCTTC. Translation gives CASSGLQGDGYTF. This chain links TRBV6-1 with TRBJ1-2; D is possibly TRBD1 (6 bases). The CDR3 spans 13 residues. Between the trimmed V and J ends, which lost 4 bases and 8 bases, there was a span of 14 bases. Germline V CDR1 and CDR2: MNHNS, SASEGT.

Details on this clone: A junction end diverges from the germline sequence, so it may reflect a read error. The rearrangement uses TRBV7-9 and TRBJ1-5; possibly TRBD1 for D (6 bases). This CDR3 is 15 amino acids long. Germline lookup yields CDR1 SEHNR and CDR2 FQNEAQ (reference sequence). The DNA of the CDR3 is TGTTCCAGCAGCCAATTCCAGGGGATTGGTCAGCCCCAGCATTTT. This codes for CSSSQFQGIGQPQHF.

This rearrangement joins TRBV9 to TRBJ2-1; 9 nucleotides agree with TRBD1. V dropped 3 bases and J dropped 5; count of bases not matched to a gene: 6. CDR3 length: 15 amino acids. The germline CDR1 and CDR2 sequences are SGDLS and YYNGEE. CDR3 loop: CASSAGTGRDNEQFF. CDR3 nucleotide sequence: TGTGCCAGCAGCGCAGGGACAGGGAGGGACAATGAGCAGTTCTTC.

The chain uses TRBV18 and TRBJ1-2; D unresolved. Germline-derived CDR1 and CDR2 are KGHSH and LQKENI. Trimming cost V 3 bases and J 5 bases, with 16 bases left between them. There are 15 residues in the CDR3. The CDR3 spells CASSPVGFSGYGYTF. CDR3 coding DNA: TGTGCCAGCTCACCCGTGGGGTTCTCGGGGTATGGCTACACCTTC.

The chain recombines TRBV19 with TRBJ1-5, with D perhaps TRBD1 (6 bases). CDR3 length: 15 residues. Trimming took off 0 bases at V and 7 bases at J, with 13 bases between the two ends. Germline V gives CDR1 LNHDA, CDR2 SQIVND (reference sequence). This CDR3 is CASSIDGGVRQPQHF. As DNA, the CDR3 is TGTGCCAGTAGTATAGATGGGGGCGTACGACAGCCCCAGCATTTT.

The chain combines TRBV11-2 with TRBJ2-3; no definite D call. CDR3 length: 13 amino acids. Germline CDR1 and CDR2: SGHAT and FQNNGV. V dropped 1 base and J dropped 5 bases, with 7 bases sitting between them. CDR3: CASSLAGQDTQYF. CDR3 bases: TGTGCCAGCAGCTTAGCAGGTCAAGATACGCAGTATTTT. Filled out from reference TRBV11-2 and TRBJ2-3, the complete variable domain reads EAGVAQSPRYKIIEKRQSVAFWCNPISGHATLYWYQQILGQGPKLLIQFQNNGVVDDSQLPKDRFSAERLKGVDSTLKIQPAKLEDSAVYLCASSLAGQDTQYFGPGTRLTVL.

This clone was seen a handful of times. The V and J genes are TRBV14 and TRBJ1-1; D is possibly TRBD1 (5 bases). V lost 2 bases and J lost 1, with 11 bases in between. The CDR3 spans 15 residues. Germline V gene sequence: CDR1 SGHDN, CDR2 FVKESK. This CDR3 is CASSQHYTGNTEAFF. The CDR3 coding sequence is TGTGCCAGCAGCCAACATTACACAGGGAACACTGAAGCTTTCTTT.

The CDR3 DNA sequence: TGCGCCAGCAGCTCCGGGAGTGGGACAGGGGAACAGACCCAGTACTTC. This encodes CASSSGSGTGEQTQYF. The J gene is TRBJ2-5, the V gene TRBV5-1; TRBD1 agrees at 10 bases. Germline lookup yields CDR1 SGHRS and CDR2 YFSETQ. The CDR3 has 16 residues. With 3 bases clipped from V and 6 bases from J, the junction kept 11 bases outside the gene matches.

The chain links TRBV9 to TRBJ2-7, with D possibly being TRBD1 (6 bases). Trimming removed 3 bases at V and 3 bases at J, with 19 bases between. This CDR3 is 16 amino acids long. CDR1 is SGDLS and CDR2 is YYNGEE in the germline V gene. The CDR3 DNA is TGTGCCAGCAGCGCAAACGTACAGGGATCGTACTACGAGCAGTACTTC. It encodes CASSANVQGSYYEQYF.

This chain connects TRBV2 to TRBJ2-2; a weak D match, TRBD1 (5 bases). CDR1 SNHLY and CDR2 FYNNEI come from the germline V gene. The V and J ends lost 5 bases and 0 bases respectively, with 13 bases between them. This CDR3 spans 16 amino acids. CDR3 loop: CASSSSPGPNTGELFF. CDR3 nucleotide sequence: TGTGCCAGCAGTTCCTCCCCAGGGCCGAACACCGGGGAGCTGTTTTTT. Drawing the rest from reference TRBV2 and TRBJ2-2, the complete variable domain is EPEVTQTPSHQVTQMGQEVILRCVPISNHLYFYWYRQILGQKVEFLVSFYNNEISEKSEIFDDQFSVERPDGSNFTLKIRSTKLEDSAMYFCASSSSPGPNTGELFFGEGSRLTVL.

This clone was found once. The V and J genes are TRBV11-2 and TRBJ2-7; the match to TRBD2 covers 8 bases. The ends lost 3 bases at V and 0 bases at J; junction bases unmatched: 4. The CDR3 spans 15 residues. Germline-derived CDR1 and CDR2 are SGHAT and FQNNGV. DNA for the CDR3: TGTGCCAGCAGCTTGGCGGGGGGCAGCTCCTACGAGCAGTACTTC. Translation: CASSLAGGSSYEQYF.

V is TRBV19 and J is TRBJ1-6, with a weak D call TRBD1 (6 bases). CDR1 is LNHDA, CDR2 SQIVND, per germline (reference sequence). Trimming took off 7 bases at V and 7 bases at J, with 14 bases between the two ends. CDR3 size: 14 residues. CDR3 bases: TGTGCCAGTACCCAAGCCCAGGGGAATTCACCCCTCCACTTT. Translated: CASTQAQGNSPLHF.

V is TRBV9 and J is TRBJ1-3; the match to TRBD1 covers 9 bases. The V and J ends lost 2 bases and 3 bases, in that order; junction bases with no gene match: 3. Germline V lookup: CDR1 SGDLS, CDR2 YYNGEE. This CDR3 region has 15 residues. CDR3 loop: CASSVGDRDGNTIYF. The CDR3 region has the DNA TGTGCCAGCAGCGTGGGGGACAGGGATGGAAACACCATATATTTT.

This clone has just a few counts. The genes are TRBV6-1 and TRBJ2-7; TRBD1 aligns across 8 bases. CDR1 is MNHNS, CDR2 SASEGT, per germline. CDR3 length: 15 amino acids. J lost 0 bases, V lost 3 bases, and 4 bases had no gene match. DNA of the CDR3: TGTGCCAGCAGTGAGCTGGACAGGGACTCCTACGAGCAGTACTTC. It yields the protein CASSELDRDSYEQYF.

The table lists this clone with a few counts. The chain is built from TRBV7-2 and TRBJ2-3, with unresolved D. Germline V lookup: CDR1 SGHTA, CDR2 FQGNSA. The CDR3 is made up of 13 amino acids. Deletions cut 1 base from V and 1 base from J, with 3 bases between. CDR3 amino acids: CASSLGRTDTQYF. CDR3 DNA: TGTGCCAGCAGCTTAGGGCGCACAGATACGCAGTATTTT.

The genes are TRBV6-5 and TRBJ2-7, with TRBD1 matching over 7 bases. Germline CDR1 MNHEY, CDR2 SVGAGI. V lost 5 bases, J lost 2 bases, and 6 bases stayed unmatched. The CDR3 consists of 14 residues. For the CDR3, the DNA is TGTGCCAGCAGTCCAATCGGACAGGCCTACGAGCAGTACTTC. Translated: CASSPIGQAYEQYF.

The V call is TRBV27, the J call TRBJ2-7; 8 nucleotides line up with TRBD1. The CDR3 spans 14 residues. Germline CDR1 is MNHEY and CDR2 is SMNVEV (reference sequence). The ends lost 7 bases at V and 9 bases at J; junction bases unmatched: 14. The CDR3 here is CASIQGPGTGVQYF. In nucleotides, the CDR3 is TGTGCCAGCATCCAAGGGCCGGGGACAGGTGTGCAGTACTTC.

The chain couples TRBV5-1 to TRBJ2-3; 9 bases are shared with TRBD1. V gave up 4 bases and J gave up 2 bases; unmatched junction bases: 11. The CDR3 sequence is 17 residues long. Germline CDR1 reads SGHRS; CDR2 reads YFSETQ. The CDR3 region has the DNA TGCGCCAGCAGCCCGGTTGGGACAGGGTGGAACACAGATACGCAGTATTTT. It specifies CASSPVGTGWNTDTQYF.

The V gene is TRBV9, the J gene TRBJ1-6; 11 positions match TRBD1. This CDR3 is 15 amino acids long. V dropped 3 bases and J dropped 11; count of bases not matched to a gene: 7. CDR1 and CDR2 (germline): SGDLS, YYNGEE. The CDR3 bases are TGTGCCAGCAGCGCGGGGGACAGGGGGTTAGCACCCCTCCACTTT. Protein sequence: CASSAGDRGLAPLHF. Looking up the rest from reference TRBV9 and TRBJ1-6 gives the full variable domain: DSGVTQTPKHLITATGQRVTLRCSPRSGDLSVYWYQQSLDQGLQFLIQYYNGEERAKGNILERFSAQQFPDLHSELNLSSLELGDSALYFCASSAGDRGLAPLHFGNGTRLTVT.

CDR3 amino acids: CSVGPGQGGETQYF. CDR3 nucleotides: TGCAGCGTTGGGCCGGGACAGGGGGGGGAGACCCAGTACTTC. The chain is built from TRBV29-1 and TRBJ2-5; 11 bases map to TRBD1. CDR1 and CDR2 (germline): SQVTM, ANQGSEA. This CDR3 has 14 residues. V was clipped by 4 bases and J by 5 bases; unmatched bases: 6.

The chain has TRBV9 and TRBJ2-1; D is unclear. This CDR3 is 14 amino acids long. V was clipped by 0 bases and J by 6 bases, with 10 bases between them. CDR1 is SGDLS, CDR2 YYNGEE, per germline. The CDR3 spells CASSVVVTSNEQFF. The CDR3 region has the DNA TGTGCCAGCAGCGTAGTCGTGACAAGCAATGAGCAGTTCTTC. Full variable domain (remainder filled in from reference TRBV9 and TRBJ2-1): DSGVTQTPKHLITATGQRVTLRCSPRSGDLSVYWYQQSLDQGLQFLIQYYNGEERAKGNILERFSAQQFPDLHSELNLSSLELGDSALYFCASSVVVTSNEQFFGPGTRLTVL.

The genes are TRBV18 and TRBJ2-1; 10 bases are a match to TRBD2. This CDR3 is 15 amino acids long. Germline loops: CDR1 KGHSH, CDR2 LQKENI. Trimming took 4 bases from V and 2 from J; bases not matched to a gene: 2. The CDR3 region is CASSRSGGAYNEQFF. The CDR3 DNA reads TGTGCCAGCTCACGGAGCGGGGGGGCCTACAATGAGCAGTTCTTC.

This chain uses TRBV7-2 with TRBJ1-3; 7 nucleotides align to TRBD1. Germline V gene data show CDR1 as SGHTA and CDR2 as FQGNSA. The CDR3 totals 13 residues. The trim removed 5 bases at V and 9 bases at J, leaving 7 bases unmatched. CDR3 region: CASSQTGTGTIYF. CDR3 coding DNA: TGTGCCAGCAGCCAGACAGGGACCGGCACCATATATTTT.

This clone was picked up a small number of times. This chain joins TRBV10-2 and TRBJ1-1, with D possibly being TRBD1 (5 bases). This CDR3 comprises 14 residues. The germline gives CDR1 WSHSY, CDR2 SAAADI. Trimming cost V 7 bases and J 0 bases, with 12 bases left between them. CDR3 residues: CASTSRALNTEAFF. CDR3 nucleotides: TGCGCCAGCACAAGCAGGGCCCTGAACACTGAAGCTTTCTTT.

This clone was found once. J is TRBJ2-7 and V is TRBV6-5; 9 bases map to TRBD1. The CDR3 totals 15 residues. Germline V gene data show CDR1 as MNHEY and CDR2 as SVGAGI. V dropped 6 bases and J dropped 4; count of bases not matched to a gene: 10. The CDR3 coding sequence is TGTGCCAGCAGCAATGACGGGACAGGGCTTTACGAGCAGTACTTC. Encoded protein: CASSNDGTGLYEQYF.

CDR3 in amino acids: CASREFRTGGNEQYF. The CDR3 nucleotides are TGTGCCAGCAGGGAATTTAGGACAGGGGGCAACGAGCAGTACTTC. The chain has TRBV28 and TRBJ2-7, with TRBD1 identical over 11 bases. The CDR3 covers 15 residues. Germline trimming cut 6 bases from V and 5 bases from J; bases unmatched to any gene: 9. Germline V gene data show CDR1 as MDHEN and CDR2 as SYDVKM.